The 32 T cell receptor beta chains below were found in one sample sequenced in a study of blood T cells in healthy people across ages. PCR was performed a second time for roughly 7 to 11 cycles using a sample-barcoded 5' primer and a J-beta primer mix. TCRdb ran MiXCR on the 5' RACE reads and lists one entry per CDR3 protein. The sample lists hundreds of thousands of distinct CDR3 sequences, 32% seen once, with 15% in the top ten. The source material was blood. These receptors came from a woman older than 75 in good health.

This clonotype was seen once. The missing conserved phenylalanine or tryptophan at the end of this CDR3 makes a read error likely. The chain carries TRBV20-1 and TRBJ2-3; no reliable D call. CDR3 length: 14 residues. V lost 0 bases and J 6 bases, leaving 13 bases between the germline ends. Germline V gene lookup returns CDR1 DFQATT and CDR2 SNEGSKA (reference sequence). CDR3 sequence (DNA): TGCAGTGCTAGAGAGGGAAAGGGTTGCGATACGCAGTATTGT. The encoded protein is CSAREGKGCDTQYC.

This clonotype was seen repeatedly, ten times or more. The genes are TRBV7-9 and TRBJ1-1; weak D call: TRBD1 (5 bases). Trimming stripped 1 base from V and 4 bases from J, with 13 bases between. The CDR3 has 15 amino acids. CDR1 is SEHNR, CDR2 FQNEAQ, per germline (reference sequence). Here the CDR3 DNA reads TGTGCCAGCAGCTTAGTAGGCAGGGACCCCACTGAAGCTTTCTTT. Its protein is CASSLVGRDPTEAFF.

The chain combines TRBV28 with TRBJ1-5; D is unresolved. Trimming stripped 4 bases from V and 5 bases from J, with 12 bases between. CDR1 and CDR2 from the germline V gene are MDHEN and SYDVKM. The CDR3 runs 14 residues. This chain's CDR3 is CASSSVPGDQPQHF. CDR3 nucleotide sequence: TGTGCCAGCAGTTCGGTCCCCGGAGATCAGCCCCAGCATTTT.

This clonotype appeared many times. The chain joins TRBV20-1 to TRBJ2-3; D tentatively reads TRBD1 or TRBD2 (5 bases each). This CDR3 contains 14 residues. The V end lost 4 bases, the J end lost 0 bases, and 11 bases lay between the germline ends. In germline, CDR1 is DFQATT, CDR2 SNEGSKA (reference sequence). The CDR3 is CSATFGASTDTQYF. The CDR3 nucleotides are TGCAGTGCTACCTTCGGGGCTAGCACAGATACGCAGTATTTT.

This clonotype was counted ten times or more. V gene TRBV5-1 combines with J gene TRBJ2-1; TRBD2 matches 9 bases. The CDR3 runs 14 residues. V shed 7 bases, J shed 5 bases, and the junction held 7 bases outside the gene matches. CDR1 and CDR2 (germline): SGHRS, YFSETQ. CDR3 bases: TGCGCCAGCGCCACGCGGGGGGGAAACAATGAGCAGTTCTTC. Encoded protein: CASATRGGNNEQFF.

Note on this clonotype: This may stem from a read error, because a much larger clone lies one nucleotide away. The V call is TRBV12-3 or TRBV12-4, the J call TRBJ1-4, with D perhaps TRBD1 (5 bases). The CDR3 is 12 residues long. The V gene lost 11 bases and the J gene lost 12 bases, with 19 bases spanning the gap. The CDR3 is CAGTKWTGELFF. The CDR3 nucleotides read TGTGCCGGCACCAAATGGACGGGGGAACTGTTTTTT.

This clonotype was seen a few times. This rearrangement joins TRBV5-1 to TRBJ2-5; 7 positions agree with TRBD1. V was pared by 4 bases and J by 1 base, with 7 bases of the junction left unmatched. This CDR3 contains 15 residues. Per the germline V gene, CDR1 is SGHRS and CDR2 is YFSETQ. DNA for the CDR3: TGCGCCAGCAGCCTTCGACAGGGTACCCAAGAGACCCAGTACTTC. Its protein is CASSLRQGTQETQYF. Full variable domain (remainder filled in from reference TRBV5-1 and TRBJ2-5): KAGVTQTPRYLIKTRGQQVTLSCSPISGHRSVSWYQQTPGQGLQFLFEYFSETQRNKGNFPGRFSGRQFSNSRSEMNVSTLELGDSALYLCASSLRQGTQETQYFGPGTRLLVL.

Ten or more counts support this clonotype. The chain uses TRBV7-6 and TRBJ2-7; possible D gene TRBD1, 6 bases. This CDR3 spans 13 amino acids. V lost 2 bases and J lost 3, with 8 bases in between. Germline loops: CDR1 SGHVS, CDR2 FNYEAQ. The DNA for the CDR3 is TGTGCCAGCAGCTTAAAACAGGGCTACGAGCAGTACTTC. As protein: CASSLKQGYEQYF.

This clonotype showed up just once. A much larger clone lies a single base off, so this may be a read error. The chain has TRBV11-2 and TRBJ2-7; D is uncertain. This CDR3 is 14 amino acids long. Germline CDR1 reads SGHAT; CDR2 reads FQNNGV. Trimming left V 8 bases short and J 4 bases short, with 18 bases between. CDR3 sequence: CASAKGTSSYEQYF. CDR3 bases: TGTGCCAGCGCTAAGGGCACCTCCTCTTACGAGCAGTACTTC.

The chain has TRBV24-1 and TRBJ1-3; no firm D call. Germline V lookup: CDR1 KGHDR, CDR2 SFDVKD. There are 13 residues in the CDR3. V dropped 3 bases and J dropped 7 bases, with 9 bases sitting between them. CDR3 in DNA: TGTGCCACCAGTGATGTGGGGAGGAACACCATATATTTT. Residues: CATSDVGRNTIYF.

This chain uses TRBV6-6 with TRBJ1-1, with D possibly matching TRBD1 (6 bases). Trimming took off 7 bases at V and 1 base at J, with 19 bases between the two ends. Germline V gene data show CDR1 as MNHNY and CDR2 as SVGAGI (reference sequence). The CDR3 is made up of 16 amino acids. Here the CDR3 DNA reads TGTGCCAGCAAAACGACATCCCAACAGGGGAACACTGAAGCTTTCTTT. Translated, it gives CASKTTSQQGNTEAFF.

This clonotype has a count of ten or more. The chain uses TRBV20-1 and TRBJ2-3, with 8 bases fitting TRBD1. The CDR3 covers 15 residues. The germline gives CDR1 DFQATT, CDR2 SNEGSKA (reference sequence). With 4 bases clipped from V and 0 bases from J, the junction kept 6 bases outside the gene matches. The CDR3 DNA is TGCAGTGCTACGGACAGGGCCCTTAGCACAGATACGCAGTATTTT. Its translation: CSATDRALSTDTQYF.

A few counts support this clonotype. The CDR3 loop is CASSLLPSATETQYF. The CDR3 nucleotides read TGTGCCAGCAGCTTATTGCCTAGCGCTACAGAGACCCAGTACTTC. The chain recombines TRBV7-2 with TRBJ2-5, with D possibly TRBD2 on 6 matching bases. This CDR3 comprises 15 residues. Germline assignment: CDR1 SGHTA and CDR2 FQGNSA. The V end lost 2 bases, the J end lost 4 bases, and 14 bases lay between the germline ends.

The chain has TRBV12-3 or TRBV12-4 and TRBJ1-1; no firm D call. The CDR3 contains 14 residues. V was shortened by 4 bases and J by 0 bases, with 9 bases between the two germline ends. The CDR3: CASSYRSLNTEAFF. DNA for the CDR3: TGTGCCAGCAGTTATCGGAGCCTGAACACTGAAGCTTTCTTT.

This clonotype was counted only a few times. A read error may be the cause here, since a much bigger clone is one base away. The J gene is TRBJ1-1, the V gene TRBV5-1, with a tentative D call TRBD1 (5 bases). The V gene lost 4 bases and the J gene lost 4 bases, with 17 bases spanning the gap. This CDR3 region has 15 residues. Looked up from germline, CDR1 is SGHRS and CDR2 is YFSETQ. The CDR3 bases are TGCGCCAGCAGCCAACGAGCAGGGTTAGGCACTGAAGCTTTCTTT. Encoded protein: CASSQRAGLGTEAFF.

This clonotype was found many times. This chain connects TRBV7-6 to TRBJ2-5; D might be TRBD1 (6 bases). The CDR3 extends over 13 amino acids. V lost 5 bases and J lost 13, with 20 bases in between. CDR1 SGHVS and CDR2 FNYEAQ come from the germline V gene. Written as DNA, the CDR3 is TGTGCCAGCAGCCCCTCAAGACAGGCGCGACGGTACTTC. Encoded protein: CASSPSRQARRYF.

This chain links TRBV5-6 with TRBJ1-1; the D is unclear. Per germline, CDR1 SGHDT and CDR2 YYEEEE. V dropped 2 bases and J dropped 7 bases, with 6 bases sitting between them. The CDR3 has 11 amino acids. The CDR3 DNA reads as TGTGCCAGCAGCTTTAAGAATGAAGCTTTCTTT. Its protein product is CASSFKNEAFF.

CDR3 residues: CASRLAGGPVEQYF. The CDR3 region has the DNA TGTGCCAGCAGACTAGCGGGAGGGCCCGTCGAGCAGTACTTC. The genes are TRBV27 and TRBJ2-4; 13 nucleotides align to TRBD2. Near its end, the DNA agrees better with TRBJ2-7, so the J call may be wrong. CDR3 length: 14 amino acids. The germline gives CDR1 MNHEY, CDR2 SMNVEV (reference sequence).

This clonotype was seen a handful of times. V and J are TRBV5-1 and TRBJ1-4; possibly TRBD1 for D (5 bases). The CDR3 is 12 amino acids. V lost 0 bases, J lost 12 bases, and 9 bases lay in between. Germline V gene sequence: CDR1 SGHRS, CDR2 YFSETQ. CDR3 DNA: TGCGCCAGCAGCTTGGAGGGGATGGAACTGTTTTTT. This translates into CASSLEGMELFF.

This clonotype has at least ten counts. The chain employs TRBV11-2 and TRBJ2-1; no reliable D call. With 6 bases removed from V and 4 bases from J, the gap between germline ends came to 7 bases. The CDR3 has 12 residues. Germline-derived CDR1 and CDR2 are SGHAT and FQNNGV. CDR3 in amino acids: CASSKAYNEQFF. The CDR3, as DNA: TGTGCCAGCAGTAAGGCGTACAATGAGCAGTTCTTC.

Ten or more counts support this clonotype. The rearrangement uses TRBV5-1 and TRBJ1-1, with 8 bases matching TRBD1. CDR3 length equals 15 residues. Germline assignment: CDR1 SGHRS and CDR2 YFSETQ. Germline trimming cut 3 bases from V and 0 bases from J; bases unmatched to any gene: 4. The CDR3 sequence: CASSSRTGMNTEAFF. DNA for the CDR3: TGCGCCAGCAGCTCGAGGACAGGGATGAACACTGAAGCTTTCTTT. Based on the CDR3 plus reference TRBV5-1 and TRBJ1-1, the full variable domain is KAGVTQTPRYLIKTRGQQVTLSCSPISGHRSVSWYQQTPGQGLQFLFEYFSETQRNKGNFPGRFSGRQFSNSRSEMNVSTLELGDSALYLCASSSRTGMNTEAFFGQGTRLTVV.

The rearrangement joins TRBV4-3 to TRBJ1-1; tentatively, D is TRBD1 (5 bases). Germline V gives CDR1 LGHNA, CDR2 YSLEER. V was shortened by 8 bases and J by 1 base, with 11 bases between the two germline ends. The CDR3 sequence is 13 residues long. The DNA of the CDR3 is TGCGCCAGCGGCCTAGACAGGAACACTGAAGCTTTCTTT. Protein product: CASGLDRNTEAFF.

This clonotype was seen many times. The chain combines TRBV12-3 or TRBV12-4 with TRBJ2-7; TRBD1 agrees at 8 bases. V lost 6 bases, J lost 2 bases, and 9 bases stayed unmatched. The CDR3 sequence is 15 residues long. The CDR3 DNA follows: TGTGCCAGCAGACGAGGGACAGGCGGTACCTACGAGCAGTACTTC. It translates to CASRRGTGGTYEQYF.

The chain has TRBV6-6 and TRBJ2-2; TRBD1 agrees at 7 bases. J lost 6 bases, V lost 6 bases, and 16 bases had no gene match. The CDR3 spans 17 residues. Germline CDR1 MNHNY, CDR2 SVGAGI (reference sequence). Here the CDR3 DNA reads TGTGCCAGCAGCCGAACAGGGGTGGGGCAAGAGGCCGGGGAGCTGTTTTTT. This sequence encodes CASSRTGVGQEAGELFF.

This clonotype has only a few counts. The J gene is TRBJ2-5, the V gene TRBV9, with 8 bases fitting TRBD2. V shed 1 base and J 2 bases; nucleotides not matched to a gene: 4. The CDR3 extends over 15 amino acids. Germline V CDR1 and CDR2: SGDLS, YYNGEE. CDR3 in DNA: TGTGCCAGCAGCGTAATGCCTAGCGGGCAAGAGACCCAGTACTTC. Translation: CASSVMPSGQETQYF.

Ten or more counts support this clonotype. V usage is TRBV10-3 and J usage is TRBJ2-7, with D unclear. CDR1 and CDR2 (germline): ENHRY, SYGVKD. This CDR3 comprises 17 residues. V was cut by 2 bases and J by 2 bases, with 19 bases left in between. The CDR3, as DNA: TGTGCCATCAGTGAGATCCGTAGAGGCAGCCGAGCCTACGAGCAGTACTTC. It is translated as CAISEIRRGSRAYEQYF.

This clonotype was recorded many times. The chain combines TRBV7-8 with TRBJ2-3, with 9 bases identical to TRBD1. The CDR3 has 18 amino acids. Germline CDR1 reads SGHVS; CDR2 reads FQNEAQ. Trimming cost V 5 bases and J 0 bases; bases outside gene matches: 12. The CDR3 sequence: CASSRPTTGQGSTDTQYF. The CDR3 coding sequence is TGTGCCAGCAGCCGACCCACCACGGGACAGGGAAGCACAGATACGCAGTATTTT.

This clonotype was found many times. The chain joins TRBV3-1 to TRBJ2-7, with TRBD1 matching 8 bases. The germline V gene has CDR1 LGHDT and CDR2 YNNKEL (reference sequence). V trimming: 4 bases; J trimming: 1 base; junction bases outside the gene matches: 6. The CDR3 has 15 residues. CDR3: CASSRGQATSYEQYF. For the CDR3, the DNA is TGTGCCAGCAGCCGGGGACAGGCTACTTCCTACGAGCAGTACTTC.

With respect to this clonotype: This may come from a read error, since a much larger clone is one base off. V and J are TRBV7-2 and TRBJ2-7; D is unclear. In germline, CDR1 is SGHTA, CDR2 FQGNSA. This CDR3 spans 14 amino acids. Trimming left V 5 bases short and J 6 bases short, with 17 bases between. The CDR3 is CASSAPGEVPEQYF. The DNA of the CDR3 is TGTGCCAGCAGCGCCCCTGGAGAGGTTCCCGAGCAGTACTTC.

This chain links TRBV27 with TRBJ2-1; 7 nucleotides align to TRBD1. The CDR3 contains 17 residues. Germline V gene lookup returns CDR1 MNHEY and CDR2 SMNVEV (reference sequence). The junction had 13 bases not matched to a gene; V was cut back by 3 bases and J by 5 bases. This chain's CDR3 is CASSFGQVARKDNEQFF. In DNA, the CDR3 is TGTGCCAGCAGTTTTGGACAGGTCGCTCGAAAAGACAATGAGCAGTTCTTC.

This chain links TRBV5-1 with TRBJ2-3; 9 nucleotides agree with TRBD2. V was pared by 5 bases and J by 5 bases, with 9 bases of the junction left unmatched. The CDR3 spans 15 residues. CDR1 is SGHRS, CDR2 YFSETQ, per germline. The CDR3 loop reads CASREWTSEGDTQYF. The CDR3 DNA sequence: TGCGCCAGCAGGGAATGGACTAGCGAAGGAGATACGCAGTATTTT.

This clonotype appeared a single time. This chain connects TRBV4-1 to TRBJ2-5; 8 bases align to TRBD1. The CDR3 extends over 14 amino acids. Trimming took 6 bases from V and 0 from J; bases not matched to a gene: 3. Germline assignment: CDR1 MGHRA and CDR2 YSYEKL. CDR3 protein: CASSQDRDQETQYF. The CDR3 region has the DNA TGCGCCAGCAGTCAGGACAGGGACCAAGAGACCCAGTACTTC.